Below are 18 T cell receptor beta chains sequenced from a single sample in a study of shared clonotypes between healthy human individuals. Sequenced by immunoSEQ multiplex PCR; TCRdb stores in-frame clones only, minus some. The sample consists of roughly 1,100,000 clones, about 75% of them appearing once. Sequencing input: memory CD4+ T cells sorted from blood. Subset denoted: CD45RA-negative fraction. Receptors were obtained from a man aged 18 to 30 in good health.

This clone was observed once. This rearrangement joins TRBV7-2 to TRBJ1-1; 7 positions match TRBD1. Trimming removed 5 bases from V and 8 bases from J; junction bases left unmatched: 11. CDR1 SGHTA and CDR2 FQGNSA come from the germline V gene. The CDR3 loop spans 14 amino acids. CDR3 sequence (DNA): TGTGCCAGCAGCCTGCCAGGGGGTTCAAAGGAAGCTTTCTTT. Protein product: CASSLPGGSKEAFF. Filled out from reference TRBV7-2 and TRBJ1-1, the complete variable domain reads GAGVSQSPSNKVTEKGKDVELRCDPISGHTALYWYRQSLGQGLEFLIYFQGNSAPDKSGLPSDRFSAERTGGSVSTLTIQRTQQEDSAVYLCASSLPGGSKEAFFGQGTRLTVV.

The CDR3 sequence is CCIWIQETQYF. In DNA form, the CDR3 reads TGCTGCATTTGGATCCAAGAGACCCAGTACTTC. The rearrangement uses TRBV29-1 and TRBJ2-5; D is undetermined. Germline assignment: CDR1 SQVTM and CDR2 ANQGSEA. The CDR3 loop spans 11 amino acids.

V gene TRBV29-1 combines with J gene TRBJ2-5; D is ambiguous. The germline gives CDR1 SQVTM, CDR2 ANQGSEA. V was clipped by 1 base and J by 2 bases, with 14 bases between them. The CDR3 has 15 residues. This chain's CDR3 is CSVEGLGRIQETQYF. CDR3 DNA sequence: TGCAGCGTTGAAGGCCTCGGACGGATTCAAGAGACCCAGTACTTC.

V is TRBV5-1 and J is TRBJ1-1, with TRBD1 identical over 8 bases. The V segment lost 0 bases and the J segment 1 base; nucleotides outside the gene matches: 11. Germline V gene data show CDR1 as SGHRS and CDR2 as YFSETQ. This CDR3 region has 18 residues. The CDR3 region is CASSLVATGVRGNTEAFF. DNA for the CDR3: TGCGCCAGCAGCTTGGTTGCGACAGGGGTTCGCGGGAACACTGAAGCTTTCTTT. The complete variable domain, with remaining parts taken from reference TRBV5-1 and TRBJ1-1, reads KAGVTQTPRYLIKTRGQQVTLSCSPISGHRSVSWYQQTPGQGLQFLFEYFSETQRNKGNFPGRFSGRQFSNSRSEMNVSTLELGDSALYLCASSLVATGVRGNTEAFFGQGTRLTVV.

CDR3 DNA: TGTGCCAGCAGCCCGAGTGGGGGAGGTTACTACGAGCAGTACTTC. Protein: CASSPSGGGYYEQYF. The chain couples TRBV7-2 to TRBJ2-7; a possible D gene is TRBD2 (6 bases). Trimming took off 5 bases at V and 3 bases at J, with 17 bases between the two ends. Germline assignment: CDR1 SGHTA and CDR2 FQGNSA. The CDR3 is made up of 15 amino acids.

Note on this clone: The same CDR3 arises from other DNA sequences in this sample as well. DNA of the CDR3: TGTGCCAGCAGCCGCGGGACAGCGAACACTGAAGCTTTCTTT. It specifies CASSRGTANTEAFF. This chain links TRBV6-5 with TRBJ1-1, with 7 bases matching TRBD1. CDR1 and CDR2 (germline): MNHEY, SVGAGI. The CDR3 loop spans 14 amino acids. Trimming took 6 bases from V and 1 from J; bases not matched to a gene: 5.

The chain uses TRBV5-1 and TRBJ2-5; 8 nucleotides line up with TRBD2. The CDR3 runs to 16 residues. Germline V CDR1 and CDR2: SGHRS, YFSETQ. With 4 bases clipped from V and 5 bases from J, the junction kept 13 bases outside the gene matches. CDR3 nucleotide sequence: TGCGCCAGCAGCCCAAGTCCCGGGACTAGTAGGGAGACCCAGTACTTC. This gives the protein CASSPSPGTSRETQYF.

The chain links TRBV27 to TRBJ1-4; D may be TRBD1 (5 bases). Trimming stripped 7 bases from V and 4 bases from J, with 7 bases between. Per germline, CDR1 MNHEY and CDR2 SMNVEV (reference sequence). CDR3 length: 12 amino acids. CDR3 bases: TGTGCCAGCAAGACAGTTAATGAAAAACTGTTTTTT. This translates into CASKTVNEKLFF.

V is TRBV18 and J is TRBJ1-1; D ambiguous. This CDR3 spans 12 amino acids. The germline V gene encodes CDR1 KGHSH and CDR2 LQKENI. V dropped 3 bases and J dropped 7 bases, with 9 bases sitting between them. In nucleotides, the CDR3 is TGTGCCAGCTCACCTCAGGACGGTGAAGCTTTCTTT. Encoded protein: CASSPQDGEAFF.

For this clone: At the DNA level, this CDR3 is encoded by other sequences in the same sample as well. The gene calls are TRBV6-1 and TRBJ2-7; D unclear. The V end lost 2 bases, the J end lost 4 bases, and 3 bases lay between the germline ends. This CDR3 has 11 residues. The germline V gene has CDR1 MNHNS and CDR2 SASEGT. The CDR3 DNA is TGTGCCAGCAGTGAACGATACGAGCAGTACTTC. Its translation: CASSERYEQYF.

The CDR3 bases are TGTGCCTGGAGCCAAGGGGGCCCTAATGAGCAGTTCTTC. Protein sequence: CAWSQGGPNEQFF. This chain connects TRBV30 to TRBJ2-1; 7 bases line up with TRBD1. V shed 3 bases and J 7 bases; nucleotides not matched to a gene: 6. CDR3 length: 13 residues. CDR1 is GTSNPN, CDR2 SVGIG, per germline (reference sequence).

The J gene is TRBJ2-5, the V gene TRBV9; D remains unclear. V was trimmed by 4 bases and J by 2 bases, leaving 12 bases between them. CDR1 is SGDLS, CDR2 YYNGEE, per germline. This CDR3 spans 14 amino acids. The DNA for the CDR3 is TGTGCCAGCAGCACCCAGGTCCAACAAGAGACCCAGTACTTC. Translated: CASSTQVQQETQYF.

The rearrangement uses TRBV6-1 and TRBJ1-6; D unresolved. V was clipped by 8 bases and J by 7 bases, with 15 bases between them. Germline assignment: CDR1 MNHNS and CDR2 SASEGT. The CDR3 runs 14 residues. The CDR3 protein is CASAFRGKNSPLHF. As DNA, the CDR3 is TGTGCCAGCGCCTTCAGAGGGAAGAATTCACCCCTCCACTTT.

The CDR3 DNA follows: TGTGCCAGCAGCTTAGCGCAGGGGCTTAATTCACCCCTCCACTTT. It yields the protein CASSLAQGLNSPLHF. This sequence joins TRBV11-2 and TRBJ1-6, with D maybe TRBD1 (6 bases). The germline V gene has CDR1 SGHAT and CDR2 FQNNGV. The CDR3 is 15 residues long. V lost 1 base and J lost 6, with 10 bases in between. The whole variable domain, filled in from reference TRBV11-2 and TRBJ1-6, reads EAGVAQSPRYKIIEKRQSVAFWCNPISGHATLYWYQQILGQGPKLLIQFQNNGVVDDSQLPKDRFSAERLKGVDSTLKIQPAKLEDSAVYLCASSLAQGLNSPLHFGNGTRLTVT.

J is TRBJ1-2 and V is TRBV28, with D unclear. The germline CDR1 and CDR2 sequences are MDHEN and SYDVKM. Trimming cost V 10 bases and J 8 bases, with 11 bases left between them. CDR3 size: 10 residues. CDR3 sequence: CATASGGYTF. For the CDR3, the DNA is TGTGCCACCGCCTCAGGCGGCTACACCTTC.

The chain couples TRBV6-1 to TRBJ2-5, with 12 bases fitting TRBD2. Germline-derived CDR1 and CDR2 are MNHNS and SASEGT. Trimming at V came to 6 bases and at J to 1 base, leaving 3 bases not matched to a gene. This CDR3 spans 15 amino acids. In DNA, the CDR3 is TGTGCCAGCAGCCGGACTAGCGGGATCCAAGAGACCCAGTACTTC. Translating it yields CASSRTSGIQETQYF.

The CDR3 DNA reads TGTGCCAGCAGCTTAGGGGGCAGGTTTTTTCCTGGAAACACCATATATTTT. This gives the protein CASSLGGRFFPGNTIYF. The chain has TRBV7-6 and TRBJ1-3, with D possibly TRBD1 on 5 matching bases. V lost 1 base to trimming and J lost 2 bases, with 15 bases between them. This CDR3 is built from 17 residues. Germline assignment: CDR1 SGHVS and CDR2 FNYEAQ.

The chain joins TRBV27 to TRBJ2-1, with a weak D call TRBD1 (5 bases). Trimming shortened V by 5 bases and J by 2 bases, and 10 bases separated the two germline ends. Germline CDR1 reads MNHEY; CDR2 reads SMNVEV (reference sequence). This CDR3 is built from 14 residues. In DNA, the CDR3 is TGTGCCAGCAGTATTGGGGCTCCCTACAATGAGCAGTTCTTC. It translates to CASSIGAPYNEQFF.